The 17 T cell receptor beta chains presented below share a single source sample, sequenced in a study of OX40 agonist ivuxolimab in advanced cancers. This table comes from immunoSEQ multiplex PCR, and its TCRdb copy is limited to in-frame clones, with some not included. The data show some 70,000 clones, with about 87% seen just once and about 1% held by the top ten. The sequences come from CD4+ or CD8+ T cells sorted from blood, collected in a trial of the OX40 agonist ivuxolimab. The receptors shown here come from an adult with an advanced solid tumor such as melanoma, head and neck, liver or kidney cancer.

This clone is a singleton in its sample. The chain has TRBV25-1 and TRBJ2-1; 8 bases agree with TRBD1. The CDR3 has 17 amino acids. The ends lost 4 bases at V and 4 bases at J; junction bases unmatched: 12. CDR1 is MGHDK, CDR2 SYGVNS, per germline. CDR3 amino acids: CASSATGTGGPYNEQFF. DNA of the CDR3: TGTGCCAGCAGTGCCACCGGGACAGGAGGACCTTACAATGAGCAGTTCTTC.

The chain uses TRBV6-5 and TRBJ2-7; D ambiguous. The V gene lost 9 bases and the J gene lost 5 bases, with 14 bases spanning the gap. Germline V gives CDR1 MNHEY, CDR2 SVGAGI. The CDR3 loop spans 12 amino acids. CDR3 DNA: TGTGCCAGTTCGTCTGAGATCCACGAGCAGTACTTC. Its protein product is CASSSEIHEQYF.

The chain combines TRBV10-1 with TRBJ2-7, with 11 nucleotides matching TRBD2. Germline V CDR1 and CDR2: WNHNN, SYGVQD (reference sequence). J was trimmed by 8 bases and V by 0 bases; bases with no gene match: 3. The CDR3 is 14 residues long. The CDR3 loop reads CASSESGLAAKQYF. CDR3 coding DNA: TGCGCCAGCAGTGAGTCGGGACTAGCGGCCAAGCAGTACTTC.

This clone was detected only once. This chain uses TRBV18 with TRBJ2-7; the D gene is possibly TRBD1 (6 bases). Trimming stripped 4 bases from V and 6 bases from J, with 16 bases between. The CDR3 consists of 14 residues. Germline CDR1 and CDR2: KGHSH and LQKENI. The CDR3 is CASSLWDTGSEQYF. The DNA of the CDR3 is TGTGCCAGCTCACTCTGGGACACGGGCTCCGAGCAGTACTTC.

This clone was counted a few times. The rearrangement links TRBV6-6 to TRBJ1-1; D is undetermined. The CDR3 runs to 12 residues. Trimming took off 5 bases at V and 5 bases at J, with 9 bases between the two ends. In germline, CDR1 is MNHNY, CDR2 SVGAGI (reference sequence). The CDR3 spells CASSLKGTEAFF. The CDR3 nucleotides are TGTGCCAGCAGTCTAAAGGGAACTGAAGCTTTCTTT.

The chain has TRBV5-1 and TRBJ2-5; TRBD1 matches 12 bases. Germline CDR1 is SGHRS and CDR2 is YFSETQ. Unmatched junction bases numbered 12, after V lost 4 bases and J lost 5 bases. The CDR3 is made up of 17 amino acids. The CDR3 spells CASSMMTGTGGAETQYF. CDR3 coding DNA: TGCGCCAGCAGCATGATGACCGGGACAGGGGGCGCCGAGACCCAGTACTTC.

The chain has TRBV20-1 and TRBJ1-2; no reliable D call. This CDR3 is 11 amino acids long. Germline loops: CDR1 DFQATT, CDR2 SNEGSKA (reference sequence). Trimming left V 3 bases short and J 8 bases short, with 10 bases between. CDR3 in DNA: TGCAGTGCTAGGCTAGCATGGGGCTACACCTTC. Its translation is CSARLAWGYTF.

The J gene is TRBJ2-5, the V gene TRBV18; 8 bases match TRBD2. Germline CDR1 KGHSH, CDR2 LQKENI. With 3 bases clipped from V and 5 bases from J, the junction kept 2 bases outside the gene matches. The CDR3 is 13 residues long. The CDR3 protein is CASSPGLAETQYF. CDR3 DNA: TGTGCCAGCTCACCCGGACTAGCCGAGACCCAGTACTTC.

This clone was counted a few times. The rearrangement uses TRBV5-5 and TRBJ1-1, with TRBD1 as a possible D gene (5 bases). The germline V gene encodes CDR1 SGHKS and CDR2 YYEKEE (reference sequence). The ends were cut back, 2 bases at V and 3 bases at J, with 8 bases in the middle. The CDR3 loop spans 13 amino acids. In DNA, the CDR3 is TGTGCCAGCAGCTTCCAGGGAGACACTGAAGCTTTCTTT. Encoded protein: CASSFQGDTEAFF.

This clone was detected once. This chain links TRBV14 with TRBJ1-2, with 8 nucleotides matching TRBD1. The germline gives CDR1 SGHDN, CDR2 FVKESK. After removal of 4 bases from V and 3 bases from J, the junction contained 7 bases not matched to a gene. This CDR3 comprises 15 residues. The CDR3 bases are TGTGCCAGCAGCCCGCGGACAGGGTTGGACTATGGCTACACCTTC. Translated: CASSPRTGLDYGYTF.

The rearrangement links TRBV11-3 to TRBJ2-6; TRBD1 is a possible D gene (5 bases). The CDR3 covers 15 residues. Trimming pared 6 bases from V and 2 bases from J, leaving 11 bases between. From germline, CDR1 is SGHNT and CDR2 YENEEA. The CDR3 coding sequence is TGTGCCAGCAGTAAACAGGCCCCTGGGGCCAACGTCCTGACTTTC. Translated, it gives CASSKQAPGANVLTF.

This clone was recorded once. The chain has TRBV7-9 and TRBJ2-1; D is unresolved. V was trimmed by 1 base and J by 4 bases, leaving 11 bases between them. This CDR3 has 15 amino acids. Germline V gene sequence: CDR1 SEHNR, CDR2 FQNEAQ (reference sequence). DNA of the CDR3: TGTGCCAGCAGCTTAGGCAAGCCTCGTTACAATGAGCAGTTCTTC. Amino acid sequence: CASSLGKPRYNEQFF.

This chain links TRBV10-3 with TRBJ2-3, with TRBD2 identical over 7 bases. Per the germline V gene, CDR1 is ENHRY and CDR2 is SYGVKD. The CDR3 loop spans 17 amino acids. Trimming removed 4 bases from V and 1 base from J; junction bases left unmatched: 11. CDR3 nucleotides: TGTGCCATCAGTGTCGCGGGGGTTCTGAAGGGCACAGATACGCAGTATTTT. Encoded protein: CAISVAGVLKGTDTQYF.

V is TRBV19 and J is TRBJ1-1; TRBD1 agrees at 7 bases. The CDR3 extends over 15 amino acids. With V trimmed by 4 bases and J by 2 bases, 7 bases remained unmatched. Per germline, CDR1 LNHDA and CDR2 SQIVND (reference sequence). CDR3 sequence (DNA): TGTGCCAGTAGTACTGGGGGGACAGTTAACACTGAAGCTTTCTTT. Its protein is CASSTGGTVNTEAFF.

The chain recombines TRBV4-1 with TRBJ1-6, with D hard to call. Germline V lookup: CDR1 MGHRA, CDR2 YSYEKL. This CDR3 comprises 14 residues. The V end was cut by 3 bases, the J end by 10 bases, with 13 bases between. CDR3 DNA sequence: TGCGCCAGCAGCCAGAGTTTGGGCGGATCACCCCTCCACTTT. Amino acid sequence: CASSQSLGGSPLHF.

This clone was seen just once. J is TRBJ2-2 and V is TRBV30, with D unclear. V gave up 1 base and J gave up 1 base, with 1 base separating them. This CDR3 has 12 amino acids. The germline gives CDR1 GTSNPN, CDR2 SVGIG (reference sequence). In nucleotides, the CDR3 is TGTGCCTGGAGTGAGAACACCGGGGAGCTGTTTTTT. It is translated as CAWSENTGELFF.

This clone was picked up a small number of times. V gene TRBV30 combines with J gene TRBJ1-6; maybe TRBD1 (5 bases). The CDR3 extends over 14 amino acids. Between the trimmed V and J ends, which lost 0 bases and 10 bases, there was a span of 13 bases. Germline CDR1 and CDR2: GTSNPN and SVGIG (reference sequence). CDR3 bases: TGTGCCTGGAGTGTAGGATTTGGGGGGTCACCCCTCCACTTT. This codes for CAWSVGFGGSPLHF.